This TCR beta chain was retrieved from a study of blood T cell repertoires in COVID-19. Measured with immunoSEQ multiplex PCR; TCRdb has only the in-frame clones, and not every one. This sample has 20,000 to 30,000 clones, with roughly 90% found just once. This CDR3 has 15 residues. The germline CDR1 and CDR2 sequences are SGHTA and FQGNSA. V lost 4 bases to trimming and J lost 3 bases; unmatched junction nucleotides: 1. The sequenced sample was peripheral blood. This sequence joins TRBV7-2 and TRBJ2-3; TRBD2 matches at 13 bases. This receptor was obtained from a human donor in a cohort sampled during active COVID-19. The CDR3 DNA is TGTGCCAGCAGCTGGACTAGCGGGGGAACAGATACGCAGTATTTT. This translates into CASSWTSGGTDTQYF.